This record looks at one TCR beta chain sequence and its context. Its target is unknown. Lesional scalp punch biopsies and peripheral blood came from alopecia areata patients. These data come from a study of CD8+ T cells in alopecia areata. Study context: In an open-label trial, patients got 5 to 10 mg tofacitinib twice daily. Study-wide points: Scalp lesions, especially in alopecia totalis/universalis, had higher clonality than normal scalp.

Germline-derived CDR1 and CDR2 are SGDLS and YYNGEE. This CDR3 contains 15 residues. Losses at the gene ends were 4 bases for V and 5 bases for J; bases not matched to a gene: 10. Isolated RNA was reverse transcribed into cDNA used as the sequencing template. Data came from immunoSEQ multiplex PCR; TCRdb stores just in-frame clones and leaves some out. The table has 140,000 or so clones, about half seen once. The TCR sequence derives from a human donor with alopecia areata. V gene TRBV9 combines with J gene TRBJ2-5, with TRBD1 matching 8 bases. The source material was CD4+ T cells sorted from blood, sampled at week 0. The CDR3 sequence: CASSIQTGEAETQYF. CDR3 DNA: TGTGCCAGCAGCATACAGACAGGGGAAGCCGAGACCCAGTACTTC.